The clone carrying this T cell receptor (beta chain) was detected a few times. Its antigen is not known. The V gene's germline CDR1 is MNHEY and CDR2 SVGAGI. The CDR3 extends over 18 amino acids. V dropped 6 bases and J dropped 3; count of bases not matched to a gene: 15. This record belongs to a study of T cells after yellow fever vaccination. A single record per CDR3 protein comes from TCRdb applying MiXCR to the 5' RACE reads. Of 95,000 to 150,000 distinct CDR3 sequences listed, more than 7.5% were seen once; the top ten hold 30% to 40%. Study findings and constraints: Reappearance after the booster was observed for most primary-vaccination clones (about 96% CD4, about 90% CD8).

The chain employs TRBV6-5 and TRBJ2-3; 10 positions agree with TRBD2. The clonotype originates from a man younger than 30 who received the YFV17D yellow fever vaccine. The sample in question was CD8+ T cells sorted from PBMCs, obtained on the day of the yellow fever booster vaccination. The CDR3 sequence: CASRYQAGGTTGTDTQYF. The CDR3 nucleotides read TGTGCCAGCAGATACCAAGCGGGGGGGACAACGGGGACAGATACGCAGTATTTT.